This TCR beta chain was recorded in a study of T cells in Graves' hyperthyroidism and ophthalmopathy. The germline gives CDR1 DFQATT, CDR2 SNEGSKA (reference sequence). This CDR3 spans 15 amino acids. It was uncontrolled infection, other autoimmune disease, pregnancy or lactation that excluded patients. On the basis of clinical symptoms, serum thyroxine and TRAb, thyroid ultrasound and orbital computed tomography, diagnoses were made. The CDR3 regions of TCR beta were amplified from RNA transcripts. RT-PCR in the first round (using the HTBI primer set) targeted the TCR CDR3. TCRdb called the multiplex PCR reads again in MiXCR, with one record for every CDR3 protein. The sample gives roughly 500,000 distinct CDR3 sequences, 40% to 50% of which show up once; about two fifths is in the top ten. This clonotype was picked up one time. Its target is not known. Study conclusions and caveats: Ophthalmopathy was identified by the model a median around 6.9 months ahead of onset.

The source is an adult woman with Graves' disease, either hyperthyroidism or ophthalmopathy (not recorded which). The chain uses TRBV20-1 and TRBJ2-5; D might be TRBD1 or TRBD2, each matching 5 bases. Gene TRBJ2-1 matches the end of the DNA better, so the J call may be wrong. The sequencing sample was made of peripheral blood or thyroid tissue (not recorded which). The CDR3 bases are TGCAGTGCTAGAGATGGTGTCAGAGGGGCGGATGAGCAGTTCTTC. As protein: CSARDGVRGADEQFF.